The 22 T cell receptor beta chains in this list originate from one sample, sequenced in a study of blood T cell repertoires in COVID-19. Sequenced by immunoSEQ multiplex PCR; TCRdb stores in-frame clones only, minus some. Seen here are around 47,000 clones, roughly 87% observed once, and the top ten hold about a quarter. Sequenced input: peripheral blood. The origin of the receptors is a woman of 80 years or more in a cohort sampled during active or convalescent COVID-19.

This chain joins TRBV10-2 and TRBJ1-1, with D possibly matching TRBD1 (5 bases). This CDR3 is 12 amino acids long. The germline V and J ends were trimmed by 5 bases and 5 bases, with 9 bases remaining between them. Germline-derived CDR1 and CDR2 are WSHSY and SAAADI. CDR3 in DNA: TGCGCCAGCAGTTGGGGGGGGACTGAAGCTTTCTTT. Its protein product is CASSWGGTEAFF.

The gene calls are TRBV7-3 and TRBJ2-3; the match to TRBD2 covers 8 bases. The CDR3 runs to 15 residues. Trimming took 5 bases from V and 2 from J; bases not matched to a gene: 6. Germline-derived CDR1 and CDR2 are SGHTA and FQGTGA. CDR3 DNA: TGTGCCAGCAGCCGAGCGGGGGAGATCACAGATACGCAGTATTTT. This translates into CASSRAGEITDTQYF. Looking up the rest from reference TRBV7-3 and TRBJ2-3 gives the full variable domain: GAGVSQTPSNKVTEKGKYVELRCDPISGHTALYWYRQSLGQGPEFLIYFQGTGAADDSGLPNDRFFAVRPEGSVSTLKIQRTERGDSAVYLCASSRAGEITDTQYFGPGTRLTVL.

This clone has a count of ten or more. The V and J genes are TRBV19 and TRBJ2-1, with 10 bases matching TRBD2. Trimming removed 7 bases from V and 4 bases from J; junction bases left unmatched: 7. The CDR3 length is 15 residues. The V gene's germline CDR1 is LNHDA and CDR2 SQIVND (reference sequence). The CDR3 region is CASTVTSGDYNEQFF. The CDR3 DNA sequence: TGTGCCAGTACCGTCACTAGCGGGGATTACAATGAGCAGTTCTTC.

V gene TRBV5-1 combines with J gene TRBJ1-1, with TRBD1 matching over 9 bases. The CDR3 runs to 16 residues. Germline loops: CDR1 SGHRS, CDR2 YFSETQ. The V segment lost 7 bases and the J segment 1 base; nucleotides outside the gene matches: 11. The CDR3 coding sequence is TGCGCCAGCCAGAGCAGGGACAGGGACTGGAACACTGAAGCTTTCTTT. Encoded protein: CASQSRDRDWNTEAFF.

V is TRBV21-1 and J is TRBJ1-1; the table's TRBD1 call for D was not verified on the DNA. TRBV21-1 is flagged as a pseudogene. This CDR3 has 17 residues. DNA for the CDR3: TGTGCCAGCAGCAATATAGGTTTCGGACAACTGAACACTGAAGCTTTCTTT. Protein sequence: CASSNIGFGQLNTEAFF.

The V and J genes are TRBV24-1 and TRBJ2-7, with 8 bases lining up with TRBD1. Unmatched junction bases numbered 10, after V lost 4 bases and J lost 6 bases. CDR3 size: 15 residues. Germline V CDR1 and CDR2: KGHDR, SFDVKD. The CDR3 loop reads CATSEGQAGWAEQYF. The CDR3 bases are TGTGCCACCAGTGAGGGACAGGCCGGGTGGGCCGAGCAGTACTTC.

The chain joins TRBV5-6 to TRBJ1-2; the D gene is possibly TRBD1 (6 bases). The germline V and J ends were trimmed by 4 bases and 3 bases, with 13 bases remaining between them. The CDR3 runs to 14 residues. Germline-derived CDR1 and CDR2 are SGHDT and YYEEEE. The CDR3: CASSGTGYDYGYTF. Here the CDR3 DNA reads TGTGCCAGCAGCGGAACAGGGTACGACTATGGCTACACCTTC.

The chain joins TRBV2 to TRBJ1-2, with a tentative D call TRBD1 (5 bases). The V and J ends lost 3 bases and 6 bases respectively, with 11 bases between them. This CDR3 spans 13 amino acids. CDR1 is SNHLY, CDR2 FYNNEI, per germline. CDR3 sequence (DNA): TGTGCCAGCAGTGACCAGGGTGAACATGGCTACACCTTC. Protein sequence: CASSDQGEHGYTF. The complete variable domain, with remaining parts taken from reference TRBV2 and TRBJ1-2, reads EPEVTQTPSHQVTQMGQEVILRCVPISNHLYFYWYRQILGQKVEFLVSFYNNEISEKSEIFDDQFSVERPDGSNFTLKIRSTKLEDSAMYFCASSDQGEHGYTFGSGTRLTVV.

This clone occurred a few times. The chain is built from TRBV11-3 and TRBJ2-2; D ambiguous. The CDR3 runs 14 residues. V was trimmed by 4 bases and J by 5 bases, leaving 11 bases between them. CDR1 is SGHNT and CDR2 is YENEEA in the germline V gene. CDR3 region: CASSSHTRTGELFF. The CDR3 nucleotides are TGTGCCAGCAGCTCACACACCAGAACCGGGGAGCTGTTTTTT.

The CDR3 DNA reads as TGTGCCAGCAGCTTGGGTGGGACAGCGAACACTGAAGCTTTCTTT. Translated, it gives CASSLGGTANTEAFF. The chain employs TRBV7-9 and TRBJ1-1; 7 bases are shared with TRBD1. Germline assignment: CDR1 SEHNR and CDR2 FQNEAQ (reference sequence). This CDR3 is 15 amino acids long. Unmatched junction bases numbered 5, after V lost 3 bases and J lost 1 base.

The genes are TRBV24-1 and TRBJ2-6; 8 bases are shared with TRBD1. Trimming at V came to 12 bases and at J to 2 bases, leaving 5 bases not matched to a gene. The germline gives CDR1 KGHDR, CDR2 SFDVKD. The CDR3 is 14 amino acids. In DNA form, the CDR3 reads TGTGCCTCGCAGGACAGGGCTGGGGCCAACGTCCTGACTTTC. Translation gives CASQDRAGANVLTF.

J is TRBJ1-1 and V is TRBV5-6; possibly TRBD1 for D (5 bases). V shed 4 bases and J shed 1 base, with 17 bases lying between them. The CDR3 totals 16 residues. CDR1 is SGHDT, CDR2 YYEEEE, per germline. Written as DNA, the CDR3 is TGTGCCAGCAGCCCGCGGTTGGGGCACCAGAACACTGAAGCTTTCTTT. Translating it yields CASSPRLGHQNTEAFF.

This chain uses TRBV24-1 with TRBJ1-2; 7 bases line up with TRBD1. The CDR3 is made up of 16 amino acids. V gave up 3 bases and J gave up 5 bases; unmatched junction bases: 11. Germline assignment: CDR1 KGHDR and CDR2 SFDVKD. DNA of the CDR3: TGTGCCACCAGTGATCTGGGACAGAGGGGAGCATATGGCTACACCTTC. As protein: CATSDLGQRGAYGYTF.

This chain links TRBV2 with TRBJ2-7; TRBD1 aligns across 8 bases. The junction had 6 bases not matched to a gene; V was cut back by 2 bases and J by 6 bases. The CDR3 is 14 amino acids. Per germline, CDR1 SNHLY and CDR2 FYNNEI. The DNA for the CDR3 is TGTGCCAGCAGTGAACCACAGGGGGTTCCCGAGCAGTACTTC. This translates into CASSEPQGVPEQYF. The entire variable domain, with the rest obtained from reference TRBV2 and TRBJ2-7, is as follows: EPEVTQTPSHQVTQMGQEVILRCVPISNHLYFYWYRQILGQKVEFLVSFYNNEISEKSEIFDDQFSVERPDGSNFTLKIRSTKLEDSAMYFCASSEPQGVPEQYFGPGTRLTVT.

The V call is TRBV2, the J call TRBJ2-1, with TRBD1 identical over 7 bases. Germline V gene lookup returns CDR1 SNHLY and CDR2 FYNNEI. The V gene end was trimmed by 7 bases and the J gene end by 5 bases; junction bases not matched to a gene: 8. This CDR3 is 14 amino acids long. The CDR3 nucleotides read TGTGCCAGCACCCTAGACAGGGCGGACAATGAGCAGTTCTTC. This sequence encodes CASTLDRADNEQFF. The full variable domain, completed using reference TRBV2 and TRBJ2-1, is EPEVTQTPSHQVTQMGQEVILRCVPISNHLYFYWYRQILGQKVEFLVSFYNNEISEKSEIFDDQFSVERPDGSNFTLKIRSTKLEDSAMYFCASTLDRADNEQFFGPGTRLTVL.

CDR3 nucleotides: TGTGCCAGCAGCGTAGGACAGGGGGCCCGCGAGCAGTACTTC. Translation: CASSVGQGAREQYF. The chain is built from TRBV9 and TRBJ2-7; 10 positions agree with TRBD1. Germline CDR1 and CDR2: SGDLS and YYNGEE. The CDR3 loop spans 14 amino acids. With V trimmed by 0 bases and J by 6 bases, 3 bases remained unmatched. The variable domain in full, with the rest retrieved from reference TRBV9 and TRBJ2-7, is DSGVTQTPKHLITATGQRVTLRCSPRSGDLSVYWYQQSLDQGLQFLIQYYNGEERAKGNILERFSAQQFPDLHSELNLSSLELGDSALYFCASSVGQGAREQYFGPGTRLTVT.

The rearrangement uses TRBV7-2 and TRBJ1-5, with TRBD1 matching 9 bases. J was trimmed by 2 bases and V by 7 bases; bases with no gene match: 3. CDR1 SGHTA and CDR2 FQGNSA come from the germline V gene. The CDR3 totals 14 residues. The CDR3 bases are TGTGCCAGCACCCGGACAGGGGGCAATCAGCCCCAGCATTTT. It encodes CASTRTGGNQPQHF. The variable domain in full, completed from reference TRBV7-2 and TRBJ1-5, reads GAGVSQSPSNKVTEKGKDVELRCDPISGHTALYWYRQSLGQGLEFLIYFQGNSAPDKSGLPSDRFSAERTGGSVSTLTIQRTQQEDSAVYLCASTRTGGNQPQHFGDGTRLSIL.

The chain couples TRBV2 to TRBJ1-2, with TRBD1 identical over 7 bases. The germline V gene encodes CDR1 SNHLY and CDR2 FYNNEI. Trimming at V came to 6 bases and at J to 0 bases, leaving 7 bases not matched to a gene. CDR3 length: 15 amino acids. DNA for the CDR3: TGTGCCAGCAGCCGAGGGACAGTAGCTAACTATGGCTACACCTTC. This encodes CASSRGTVANYGYTF.

This clone showed up just once. The chain couples TRBV12-3 or TRBV12-4 to TRBJ1-1; the D is unclear. V dropped 8 bases and J dropped 0 bases, with 10 bases sitting between them. The CDR3 runs to 13 residues. The CDR3 loop reads CASGWYMNTEAFF. For the CDR3, the DNA is TGTGCCAGCGGCTGGTACATGAACACTGAAGCTTTCTTT.

The chain couples TRBV6-6 to TRBJ2-3, with 10 bases that match TRBD2. The CDR3 consists of 16 residues. Germline V lookup: CDR1 MNHNY, CDR2 SVGAGI (reference sequence). The J segment lost 3 bases and the V segment lost 5 bases, leaving 8 bases of the junction unmatched. The CDR3 DNA reads TGTGCCAGCAGTCGAAGCGGGGGGGCAGGGACAGATACGCAGTATTTT. Translation: CASSRSGGAGTDTQYF.

The V call is TRBV3-1 (or the pseudogene TRBV3-2), the J call TRBJ2-3, with no clear D. The CDR3 is 13 amino acids. Germline V gene sequence: CDR1 LGHDT, CDR2 YNNKEL (reference sequence). The V gene lost 3 bases and the J gene lost 5 bases, with 9 bases spanning the gap. The CDR3 DNA follows: TGTGCCAGCAGCCAGAACAATGGAGATACGCAGTATTTT. It specifies CASSQNNGDTQYF.

This clone was detected only a few times. The chain links TRBV7-2 to TRBJ2-2; D is unclear. Deletions cut 5 bases from V and 0 bases from J, with 13 bases between. The CDR3 totals 16 residues. From germline, CDR1 is SGHTA and CDR2 FQGNSA. This CDR3 is CASSHGLPTNTGELFF. In DNA, the CDR3 is TGTGCCAGCAGCCACGGTCTACCAACGAACACCGGGGAGCTGTTTTTT.